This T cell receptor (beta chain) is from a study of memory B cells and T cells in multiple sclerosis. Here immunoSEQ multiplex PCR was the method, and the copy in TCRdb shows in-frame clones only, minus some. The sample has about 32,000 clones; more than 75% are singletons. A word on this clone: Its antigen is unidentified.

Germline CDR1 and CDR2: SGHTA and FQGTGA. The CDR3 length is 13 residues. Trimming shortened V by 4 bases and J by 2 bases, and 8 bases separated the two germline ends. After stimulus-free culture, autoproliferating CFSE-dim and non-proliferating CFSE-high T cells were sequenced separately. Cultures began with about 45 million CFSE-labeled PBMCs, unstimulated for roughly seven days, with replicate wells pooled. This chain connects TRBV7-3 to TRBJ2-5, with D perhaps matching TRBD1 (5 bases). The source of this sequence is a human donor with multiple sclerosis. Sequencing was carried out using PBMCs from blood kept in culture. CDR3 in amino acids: CASSSGYQETQYF. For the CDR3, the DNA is TGTGCCAGCAGCTCAGGGTATCAAGAGACCCAGTACTTC.